Below, 24 T cell receptor beta chains from the same sample are listed, as sequenced in a study of CD8 T cells in Susac syndrome (dated by TCRdb to the late 2010s). The library was prepared using the immunoSEQ multiplex PCR assay. RNA was extracted using the RNeasy kit, and about 0.45 to 1 microgram was reverse transcribed with random hexamers. TCRdb passed the public sequencing reads through fastp at Q25 and MiXCR, retaining productive beta sequences. Rows with one shared CDR3 protein collapse into an entry with the most common genes and DNA. The sample table lists 50,000 to 55,000 distinct CDR3 sequences, approximately 95% of them with a count of one. The ten largest make up 0.75% of the sample. Sequencing was performed on CD8+ T cells from PBMCs. The receptors derive from a human donor with Susac syndrome.

CDR3 region: CASTLGGPGGELFF. Written as DNA, the CDR3 is TGTGCCAGCACCTTGGGGGGGCCGGGCGGGGAGCTGTTTTTT. The rearrangement joins TRBV12-3 or TRBV12-4 to TRBJ2-2; maybe TRBD2 (7 bases). Trimming pared 7 bases from V and 7 bases from J, leaving 16 bases between. CDR3 size: 14 residues.

The chain joins TRBV9 to TRBJ2-3, with D perhaps being TRBD1 or TRBD2 (5 bases each). Germline assignment: CDR1 SGDLS and CDR2 YYNGEE. The V gene lost 4 bases and the J gene lost 6 bases, with 18 bases spanning the gap. The CDR3 has 15 residues. The CDR3 nucleotides read TGTGCCAGCAGCAACCGGGACCACCCTGGGGATACGCAGTATTTT. Its protein product is CASSNRDHPGDTQYF.

This sequence joins TRBV7-9 and TRBJ2-7; possible D gene TRBD2, 5 bases. The CDR3 runs to 13 residues. Germline CDR1 reads SEHNR; CDR2 reads FQNEAQ (reference sequence). V was cut by 6 bases and J by 3 bases, with 12 bases left in between. This CDR3 reads CASSPGIRYEQYF. The CDR3 nucleotides are TGTGCCAGCAGTCCGGGGATTCGCTACGAGCAGTACTTC.

The rearrangement uses TRBV9 and TRBJ2-5; 8 bases agree with TRBD1. Germline values: CDR1 SGDLS, CDR2 YYNGEE. V shed 3 bases and J 5 bases; nucleotides not matched to a gene: 9. This CDR3 comprises 15 residues. This CDR3 is CASSGRQGSSETQYF. The CDR3 DNA sequence: TGTGCCAGCAGCGGAAGACAGGGGTCGAGCGAGACCCAGTACTTC.

This clonotype has only one observation. The chain joins TRBV5-1 to TRBJ2-3, with 7 bases aligning to TRBD2. CDR1 SGHRS and CDR2 YFSETQ come from the germline V gene. The ends lost 4 bases at V and 2 bases at J; junction bases unmatched: 10. This CDR3 has 16 residues. CDR3 region: CASSQLSGVVTDTQYF. In nucleotides, the CDR3 is TGCGCCAGCAGCCAGCTCAGCGGGGTTGTCACAGATACGCAGTATTTT.

The rearrangement uses TRBV7-7 and TRBJ2-1, with 10 nucleotides matching TRBD2. Germline CDR1 reads SSHAT; CDR2 reads FNYEAQ (reference sequence). V shed 3 bases, J shed 7 bases, and the junction held 6 bases outside the gene matches. The CDR3 is 15 residues long. The CDR3 DNA follows: TGTGCCAGCAGCTTCCTAGCGGGGGACGGAAATGAGCAGTTCTTC. The encoded protein is CASSFLAGDGNEQFF.

The genes are TRBV11-2 and TRBJ2-5; TRBD1 might be the D (6 bases). The length of the CDR3 is 15 residues. Germline V gives CDR1 SGHAT, CDR2 FQNNGV. V lost 1 base and J lost 3, with 12 bases in between. The CDR3 sequence is CASSLAARGKETQYF. CDR3 sequence (DNA): TGTGCCAGCAGCTTAGCCGCCAGGGGTAAAGAGACCCAGTACTTC.

CDR3 nucleotides: TGCAGTGCTAGAGGAGGAACCTACGAGCAGTACTTC. Its translation is CSARGGTYEQYF. The chain carries TRBV20-1 and TRBJ2-7, with unresolved D. The V gene lost 1 base and the J gene lost 2 bases, with 6 bases spanning the gap. The CDR3 is 12 amino acids. Germline V lookup: CDR1 DFQATT, CDR2 SNEGSKA (reference sequence).

The CDR3 here is CSAAELAGGLAKNIQYF. CDR3 nucleotide sequence: TGCAGTGCTGCGGAACTAGCGGGGGGGCTAGCCAAAAACATTCAGTACTTC. The chain recombines TRBV20-1 with TRBJ2-4; TRBD2 matches at 13 bases. The germline V gene encodes CDR1 DFQATT and CDR2 SNEGSKA (reference sequence). V lost 5 bases to trimming and J lost 0 bases; unmatched junction nucleotides: 7. The CDR3 loop spans 17 amino acids.

The chain recombines TRBV3-1 with TRBJ2-3, with a possible D match to TRBD1 (6 bases). Between the trimmed V and J ends, which lost 2 bases and 2 bases, there was a span of 8 bases. CDR1 and CDR2 from the germline V gene are LGHDT and YNNKEL (reference sequence). CDR3 length: 14 amino acids. The CDR3 loop reads CASSQMGATDTQYF. CDR3 nucleotide sequence: TGTGCCAGCAGCCAAATGGGGGCCACAGATACGCAGTATTTT.

The chain carries TRBV7-2 and TRBJ2-7; D gene ambiguous. V lost 1 base and J 5 bases, leaving 9 bases between the germline ends. The germline gives CDR1 SGHTA, CDR2 FQGNSA. This CDR3 is 13 amino acids long. The chain's CDR3 is CASSLVTGNEQYF. The CDR3 nucleotides are TGTGCCAGCAGCTTAGTAACGGGTAACGAGCAGTACTTC.

This clonotype was seen just once. V usage is TRBV9 and J usage is TRBJ1-1; the D is unclear. Germline V gives CDR1 SGDLS, CDR2 YYNGEE. This CDR3 comprises 12 residues. The V end was cut by 2 bases, the J end by 6 bases, with 8 bases between. CDR3 region: CASSVQGSEAFF. In nucleotides, the CDR3 is TGTGCCAGCAGCGTCCAAGGCTCTGAAGCTTTCTTT.

This chain uses TRBV6-5 with TRBJ2-1; TRBD2 aligns across 7 bases. Germline CDR1 and CDR2: MNHEY and SVGAGI. V trimming: 8 bases; J trimming: 4 bases; junction bases outside the gene matches: 8. CDR3 length: 14 residues. DNA for the CDR3: TGTGCCAGCGGATTGCGGGGGAGTTACAATGAGCAGTTCTTC. Translating it yields CASGLRGSYNEQFF.

The chain uses TRBV19 and TRBJ1-1; D call uncertain. In germline, CDR1 is LNHDA, CDR2 SQIVND (reference sequence). This CDR3 has 12 amino acids. Deletions cut 11 bases from V and 0 bases from J, with 10 bases between. CDR3: CAAGALNTEAFF. In nucleotides, the CDR3 is TGTGCCGCGGGTGCCCTGAACACTGAAGCTTTCTTT.

J is TRBJ1-5 and V is TRBV6-1; no clear D. V gave up 1 base and J gave up 5 bases, with 9 bases separating them. The length of the CDR3 is 14 residues. CDR1 is MNHNS and CDR2 is SASEGT in the germline V gene. In DNA, the CDR3 is TGTGCCAGCAGTGAAGATCTCGCCTATCAGCCCCAGCATTTT. Its protein is CASSEDLAYQPQHF.

The chain links TRBV9 to TRBJ1-1; 10 bases are shared with TRBD1. From germline, CDR1 is SGDLS and CDR2 YYNGEE. This CDR3 comprises 14 residues. V gave up 4 bases and J gave up 4 bases; unmatched junction bases: 4. The CDR3 DNA follows: TGTGCCAGCAGCCCTTGGACAGGGGGCACTGAAGCTTTCTTT. Translated: CASSPWTGGTEAFF.

The chain combines TRBV3-1 with TRBJ1-1; D perhaps matches TRBD1 (6 bases). Per germline, CDR1 LGHDT and CDR2 YNNKEL (reference sequence). The CDR3 sequence is 19 residues long. Trimming pared 0 bases from V and 0 bases from J, leaving 20 bases between. The DNA for the CDR3 is TGTGCCAGCAGCCAAGAAGGGGGGCGGGATGCCTCGATGAACACTGAAGCTTTCTTT. Residues: CASSQEGGRDASMNTEAFF.

The V and J genes are TRBV9 and TRBJ2-1; D is uncertain. V was clipped by 0 bases and J by 7 bases, with 5 bases between them. The CDR3 contains 12 residues. Germline V gives CDR1 SGDLS, CDR2 YYNGEE. CDR3 loop: CASSVDGNEQFF. The CDR3 bases are TGTGCCAGCAGCGTAGATGGGAATGAGCAGTTCTTC.

The CDR3: CATSRDGRGEYNEQFF. The CDR3 bases are TGTGCCACCAGCAGAGATGGACGGGGGGAGTACAATGAGCAGTTCTTC. This chain uses TRBV15 with TRBJ2-1; TRBD2 agrees at 7 bases. CDR3 size: 16 residues. V gave up 0 bases and J gave up 4 bases; unmatched junction bases: 6. Germline loops: CDR1 LNHNV, CDR2 YYDKDF (reference sequence). Using reference TRBV15 and TRBJ2-1 for the parts outside the CDR3, the full variable domain is DAMVIQNPRYQVTQFGKPVTLSCSQTLNHNVMYWYQQKSSQAPKLLFHYYDKDFNNEADTPDNFQSRRPNTSFCFLDIRSPGLGDTAMYLCATSRDGRGEYNEQFFGPGTRLTVL.

The V call is TRBV29-1, the J call TRBJ1-2; D is perhaps TRBD1 (5 bases). V was cut by 4 bases and J by 4 bases, with 16 bases left in between. The CDR3 has 14 amino acids. Per germline, CDR1 SQVTM and CDR2 ANQGSEA. CDR3 protein: CSVGGGDASYGYTF. CDR3 in DNA: TGCAGCGTTGGTGGTGGGGACGCATCCTATGGCTACACCTTC.

The chain is built from TRBV20-1 and TRBJ2-7; D not certain. The CDR3 totals 14 residues. The germline gives CDR1 DFQATT, CDR2 SNEGSKA (reference sequence). The V end lost 6 bases, the J end lost 0 bases, and 15 bases lay between the germline ends. This CDR3 reads CSAVNDASSYEQYF. As DNA, the CDR3 is TGCAGTGCCGTCAATGATGCAAGCTCCTACGAGCAGTACTTC.

The V gene is TRBV14, the J gene TRBJ1-2, with D uncertain. Per germline, CDR1 SGHDN and CDR2 FVKESK. V was cut by 1 base and J by 8 bases, with 11 bases left in between. The CDR3 spans 13 residues. The CDR3 nucleotides are TGTGCCAGCAGCCAAGTTACGTTCGGGGGCTACACCTTC. Its protein product is CASSQVTFGGYTF.

The V call is TRBV29-1, the J call TRBJ1-4; D is unclear. With 1 base removed from V and 7 bases from J, the gap between germline ends came to 13 bases. This CDR3 has 14 amino acids. Germline V gene lookup returns CDR1 SQVTM and CDR2 ANQGSEA. The CDR3: CSVEGGTAGEKLFF. The CDR3 DNA follows: TGCAGCGTTGAAGGTGGCACGGCGGGTGAAAAACTGTTTTTT.

The chain joins TRBV7-9 to TRBJ2-1; D ambiguous. The CDR3 consists of 11 residues. V lost 5 bases and J 13 bases, leaving 12 bases between the germline ends. CDR1 is SEHNR and CDR2 is FQNEAQ in the germline V gene (reference sequence). The CDR3 nucleotides are TGTGCCAGCAGCCCCTCCGACCTCCAGTTCTTC. This gives the protein CASSPSDLQFF.